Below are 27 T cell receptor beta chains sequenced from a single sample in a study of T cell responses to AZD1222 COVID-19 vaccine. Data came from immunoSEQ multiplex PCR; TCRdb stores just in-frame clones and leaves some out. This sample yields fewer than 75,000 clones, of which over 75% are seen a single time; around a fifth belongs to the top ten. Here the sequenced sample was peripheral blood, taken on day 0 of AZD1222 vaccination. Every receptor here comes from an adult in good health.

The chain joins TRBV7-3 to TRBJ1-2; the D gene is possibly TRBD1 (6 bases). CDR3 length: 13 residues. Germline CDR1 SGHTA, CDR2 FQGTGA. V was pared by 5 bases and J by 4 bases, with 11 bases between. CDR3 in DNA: TGTGCCAGCAGCCTACAGGGAAGCTATGGCTACACCTTC. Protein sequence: CASSLQGSYGYTF.

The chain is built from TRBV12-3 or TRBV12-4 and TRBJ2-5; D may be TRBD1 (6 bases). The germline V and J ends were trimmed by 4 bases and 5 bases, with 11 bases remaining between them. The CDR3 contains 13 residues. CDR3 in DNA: TGTGCCAGCAGTTACTCGAGGGGGGAGACCCAGTACTTC. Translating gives CASSYSRGETQYF.

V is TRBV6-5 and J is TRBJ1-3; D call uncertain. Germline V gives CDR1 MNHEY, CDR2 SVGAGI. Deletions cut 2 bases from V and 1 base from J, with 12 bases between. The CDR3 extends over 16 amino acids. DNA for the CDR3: TGTGCCAGCAGTTACGGAAGATCCCTTTCTGGAAACACCATATATTTT. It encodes CASSYGRSLSGNTIYF.

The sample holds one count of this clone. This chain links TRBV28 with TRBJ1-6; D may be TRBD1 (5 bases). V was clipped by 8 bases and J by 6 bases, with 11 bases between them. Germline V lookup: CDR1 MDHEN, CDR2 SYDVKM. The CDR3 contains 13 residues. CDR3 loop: CASSGPINSPLHF. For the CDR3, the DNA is TGTGCCAGCTCGGGACCGATTAATTCACCCCTCCACTTT.

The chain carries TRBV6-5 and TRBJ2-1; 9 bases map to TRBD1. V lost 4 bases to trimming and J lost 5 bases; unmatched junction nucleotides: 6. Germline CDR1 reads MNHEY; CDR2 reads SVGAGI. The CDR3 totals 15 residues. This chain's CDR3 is CASSSGTGSNNEQFF. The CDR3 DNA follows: TGTGCCAGCAGTTCCGGGACAGGGAGTAACAATGAGCAGTTCTTC.

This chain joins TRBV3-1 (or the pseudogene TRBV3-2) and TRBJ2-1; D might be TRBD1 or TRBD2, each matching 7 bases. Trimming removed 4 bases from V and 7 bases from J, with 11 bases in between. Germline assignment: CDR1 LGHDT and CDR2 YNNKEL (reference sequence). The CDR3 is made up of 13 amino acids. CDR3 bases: TGTGCCAGCAGCCCCAGGGGGGGGAATGAGCAGTTCTTC. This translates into CASSPRGGNEQFF.

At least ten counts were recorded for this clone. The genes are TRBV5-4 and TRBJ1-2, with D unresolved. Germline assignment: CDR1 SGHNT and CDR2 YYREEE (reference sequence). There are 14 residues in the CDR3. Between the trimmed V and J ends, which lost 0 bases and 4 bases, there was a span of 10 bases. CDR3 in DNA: TGTGCCAGCAGCTTGGACAGAGGGTTCTATGGCTACACCTTC. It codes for CASSLDRGFYGYTF.

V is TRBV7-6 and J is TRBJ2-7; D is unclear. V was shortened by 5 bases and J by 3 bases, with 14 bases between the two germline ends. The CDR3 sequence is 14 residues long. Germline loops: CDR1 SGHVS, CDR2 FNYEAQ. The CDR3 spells CASSPIRTSYEQYF. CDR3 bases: TGTGCCAGCAGCCCGATAAGGACCAGCTACGAGCAGTACTTC.

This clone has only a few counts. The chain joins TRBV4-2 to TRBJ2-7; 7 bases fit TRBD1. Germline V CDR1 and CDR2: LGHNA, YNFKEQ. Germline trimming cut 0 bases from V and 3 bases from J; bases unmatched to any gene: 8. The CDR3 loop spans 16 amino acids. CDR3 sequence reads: CASSQDRDRVIYEQYF. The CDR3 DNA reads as TGTGCCAGCAGCCAAGATCGGGACAGAGTGATCTACGAGCAGTACTTC.

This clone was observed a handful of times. In DNA form, the CDR3 reads TGTGCCAGCAGCCAGAACACCGGGACAGGGGGTACAATGGCTTTCTTT. It encodes CASSQNTGTGGTMAFF. The rearrangement links TRBV3-1 (or the pseudogene TRBV3-2) to TRBJ1-1, with 11 bases matching TRBD1. Germline-derived CDR1 and CDR2 are LGHDT and YNNKEL (reference sequence). V lost 3 bases, J lost 11 bases, and 14 bases stayed unmatched. The CDR3 consists of 16 residues.

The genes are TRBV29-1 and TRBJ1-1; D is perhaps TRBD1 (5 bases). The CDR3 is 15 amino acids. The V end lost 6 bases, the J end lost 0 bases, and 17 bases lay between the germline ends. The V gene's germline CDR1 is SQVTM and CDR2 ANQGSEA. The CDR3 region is CSVQTGALMNTEAFF. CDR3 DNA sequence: TGCAGCGTCCAAACAGGAGCCCTCATGAACACTGAAGCTTTCTTT.

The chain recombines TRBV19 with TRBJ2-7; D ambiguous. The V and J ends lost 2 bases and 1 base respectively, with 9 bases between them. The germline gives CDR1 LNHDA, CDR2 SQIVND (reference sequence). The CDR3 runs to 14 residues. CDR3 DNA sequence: TGTGCCAGTAGTATACGTCGGCAGTCCTACGAGCAGTACTTC. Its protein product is CASSIRRQSYEQYF.

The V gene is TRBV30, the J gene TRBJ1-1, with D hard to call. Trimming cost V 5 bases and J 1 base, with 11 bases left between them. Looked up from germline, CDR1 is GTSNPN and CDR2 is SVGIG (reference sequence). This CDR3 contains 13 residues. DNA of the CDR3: TGTGCCTGGCTGGTGGACGCGAACACTGAAGCTTTCTTT. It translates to CAWLVDANTEAFF.

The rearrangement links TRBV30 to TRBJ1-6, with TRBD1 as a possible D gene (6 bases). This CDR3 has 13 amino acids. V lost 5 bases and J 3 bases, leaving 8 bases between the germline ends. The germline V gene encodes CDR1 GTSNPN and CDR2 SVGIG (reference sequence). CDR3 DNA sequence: TGTGCCTGGGGACAGCTCTATAATTCACCCCTCCACTTT. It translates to CAWGQLYNSPLHF. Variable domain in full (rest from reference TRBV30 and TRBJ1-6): SQTIHQWPATLVQPVGSPLSLECTVEGTSNPNLYWYRQAAGRGLQLLFYSVGIGQISSEVPQNLSASRPQDRQFILSSKKLLLSDSGFYLCAWGQLYNSPLHFGNGTRLTVT.

The CDR3 sequence: CASTPRFEQYF. Here the CDR3 DNA reads TGTGCCAGTACCCCGCGATTCGAGCAGTACTTC. The rearrangement uses TRBV19 and TRBJ2-7; D gene ambiguous. Germline-derived CDR1 and CDR2 are LNHDA and SQIVND (reference sequence). This CDR3 region has 11 residues. Deletions cut 7 bases from V and 6 bases from J, with 10 bases between.

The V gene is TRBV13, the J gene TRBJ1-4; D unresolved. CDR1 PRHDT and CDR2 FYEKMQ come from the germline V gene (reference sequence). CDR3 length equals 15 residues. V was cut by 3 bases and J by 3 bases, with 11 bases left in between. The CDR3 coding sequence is TGTGCCAGCAGCTTGGCTTCTCGCTCTAATGAAAAACTGTTTTTT. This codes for CASSLASRSNEKLFF.

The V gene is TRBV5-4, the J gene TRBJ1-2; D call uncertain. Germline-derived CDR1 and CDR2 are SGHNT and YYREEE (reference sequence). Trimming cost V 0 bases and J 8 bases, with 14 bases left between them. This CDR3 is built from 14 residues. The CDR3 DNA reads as TGTGCCAGCAGCTTGGGCGGCTCGGCTTGGGGCTACACCTTC. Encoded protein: CASSLGGSAWGYTF.

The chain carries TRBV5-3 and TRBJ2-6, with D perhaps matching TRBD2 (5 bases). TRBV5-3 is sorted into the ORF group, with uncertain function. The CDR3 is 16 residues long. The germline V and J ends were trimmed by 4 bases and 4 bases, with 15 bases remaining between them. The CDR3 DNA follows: TGTGCCAGAAGCATGGAGGTGACGGGAGGGGCCAACGTCCTGACTTTC. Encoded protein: CARSMEVTGGANVLTF.

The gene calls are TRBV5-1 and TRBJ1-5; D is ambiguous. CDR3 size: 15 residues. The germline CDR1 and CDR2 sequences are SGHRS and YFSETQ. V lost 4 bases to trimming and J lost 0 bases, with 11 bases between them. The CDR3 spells CASSPDGNSNQPQHF. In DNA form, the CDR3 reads TGCGCCAGCAGCCCGGACGGGAATAGCAATCAGCCCCAGCATTTT. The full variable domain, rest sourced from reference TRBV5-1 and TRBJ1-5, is KAGVTQTPRYLIKTRGQQVTLSCSPISGHRSVSWYQQTPGQGLQFLFEYFSETQRNKGNFPGRFSGRQFSNSRSEMNVSTLELGDSALYLCASSPDGNSNQPQHFGDGTRLSIL.

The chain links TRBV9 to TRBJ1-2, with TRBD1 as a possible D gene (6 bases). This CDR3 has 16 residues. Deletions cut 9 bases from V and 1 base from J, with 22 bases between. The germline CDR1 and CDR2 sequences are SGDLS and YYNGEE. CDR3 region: CATSRGSGRDNYGYTF. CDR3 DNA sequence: TGTGCCACCTCTAGGGGGAGTGGCAGAGATAACTATGGCTACACCTTC.

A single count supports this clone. The CDR3 loop reads CASKQILNTEAFF. The CDR3, as DNA: TGCGCCAGTAAACAAATACTGAACACTGAAGCTTTCTTT. This chain joins TRBV5-1 and TRBJ1-1; no firm D call. CDR1 and CDR2 from the germline V gene are SGHRS and YFSETQ. V shed 8 bases and J shed 0 bases, with 11 bases lying between them. This CDR3 region has 13 residues.

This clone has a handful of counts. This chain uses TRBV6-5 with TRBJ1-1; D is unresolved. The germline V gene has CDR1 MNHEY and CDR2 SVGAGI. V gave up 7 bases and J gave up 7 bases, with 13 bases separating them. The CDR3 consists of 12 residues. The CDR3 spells CASTVGPGEAFF. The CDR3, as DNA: TGTGCCAGCACCGTGGGCCCAGGTGAAGCTTTCTTT.

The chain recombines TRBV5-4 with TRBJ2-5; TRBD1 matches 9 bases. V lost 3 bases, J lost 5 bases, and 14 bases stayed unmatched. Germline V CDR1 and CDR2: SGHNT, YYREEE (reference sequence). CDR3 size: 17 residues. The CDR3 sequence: CASSSPRQGGLKETQYF. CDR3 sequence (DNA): TGTGCCAGCAGCTCTCCCAGACAGGGGGGGTTAAAGGAGACCCAGTACTTC.

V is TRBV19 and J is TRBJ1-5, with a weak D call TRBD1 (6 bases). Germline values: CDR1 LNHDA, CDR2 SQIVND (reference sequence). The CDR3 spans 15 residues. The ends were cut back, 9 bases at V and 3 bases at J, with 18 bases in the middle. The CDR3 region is CASRAGGGANQPQHF. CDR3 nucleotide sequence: TGTGCCAGCCGAGCGGGGGGCGGGGCCAATCAGCCCCAGCATTTT.

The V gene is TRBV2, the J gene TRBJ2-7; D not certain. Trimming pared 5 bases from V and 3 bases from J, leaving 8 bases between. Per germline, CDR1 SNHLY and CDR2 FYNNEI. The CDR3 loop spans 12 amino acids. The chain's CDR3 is CASSLLGYEQYF. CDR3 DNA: TGTGCCAGCAGTCTTTTGGGCTACGAGCAGTACTTC. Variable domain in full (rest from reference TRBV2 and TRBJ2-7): EPEVTQTPSHQVTQMGQEVILRCVPISNHLYFYWYRQILGQKVEFLVSFYNNEISEKSEIFDDQFSVERPDGSNFTLKIRSTKLEDSAMYFCASSLLGYEQYFGPGTRLTVT.

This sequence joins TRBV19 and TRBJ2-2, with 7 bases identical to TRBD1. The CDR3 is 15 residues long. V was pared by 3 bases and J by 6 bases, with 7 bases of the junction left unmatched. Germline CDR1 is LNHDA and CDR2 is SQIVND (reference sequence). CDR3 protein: CASSIDRVFAGELFF. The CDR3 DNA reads TGTGCCAGTAGTATCGACAGGGTGTTTGCCGGGGAGCTGTTTTTT.

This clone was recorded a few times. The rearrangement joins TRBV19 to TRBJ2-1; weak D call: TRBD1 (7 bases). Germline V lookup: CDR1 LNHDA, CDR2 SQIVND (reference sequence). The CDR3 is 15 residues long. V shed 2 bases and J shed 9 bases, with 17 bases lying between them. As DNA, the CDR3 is TGTGCCAGTAGTATAATGACAGGGAAGGGGGGTGAGCAGTTCTTC. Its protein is CASSIMTGKGGEQFF.